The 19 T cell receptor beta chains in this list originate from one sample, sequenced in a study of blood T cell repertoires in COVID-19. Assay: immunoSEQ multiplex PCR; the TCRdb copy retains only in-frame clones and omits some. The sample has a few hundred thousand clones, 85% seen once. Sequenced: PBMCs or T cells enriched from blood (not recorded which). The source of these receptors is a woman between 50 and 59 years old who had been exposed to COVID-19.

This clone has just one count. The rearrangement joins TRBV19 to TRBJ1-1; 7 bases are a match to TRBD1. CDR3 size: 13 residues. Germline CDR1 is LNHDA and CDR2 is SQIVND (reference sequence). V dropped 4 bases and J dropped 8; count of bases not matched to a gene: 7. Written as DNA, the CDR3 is TGTGCCAGTAGTACGGACAGGTTCGCGGAAGCTTTCTTT. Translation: CASSTDRFAEAFF.

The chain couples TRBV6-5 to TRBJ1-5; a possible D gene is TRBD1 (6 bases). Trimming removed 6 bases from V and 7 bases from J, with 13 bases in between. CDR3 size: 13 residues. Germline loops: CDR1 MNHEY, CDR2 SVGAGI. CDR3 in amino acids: CASRVRGGQPQHF. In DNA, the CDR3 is TGTGCCAGCAGGGTCCGGGGGGGCCAGCCCCAGCATTTT.

This CDR3 is CASSLVGGQAGNSPLHF. DNA for the CDR3: TGTGCCAGCAGCTTAGTTGGAGGACAGGCGGGTAATTCACCCCTCCACTTT. This chain joins TRBV7-2 and TRBJ1-6; 7 positions match TRBD1. This CDR3 has 17 amino acids. V dropped 1 base and J dropped 6; count of bases not matched to a gene: 9. Germline values: CDR1 SGHTA, CDR2 FQGNSA.

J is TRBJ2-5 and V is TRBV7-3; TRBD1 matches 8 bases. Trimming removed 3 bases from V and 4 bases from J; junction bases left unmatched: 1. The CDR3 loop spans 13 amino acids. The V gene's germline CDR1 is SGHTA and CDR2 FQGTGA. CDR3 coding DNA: TGTGCCAGCAGCTTCGACAGGGGAGAGACCCAGTACTTC. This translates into CASSFDRGETQYF.

The CDR3 bases are TGTGCCAGCAGCCCCAGGGTTCGCGGTGACGAGCAGTACTTC. Translated, it gives CASSPRVRGDEQYF. The chain uses TRBV9 and TRBJ2-7, with D possibly matching TRBD1 (5 bases). Germline values: CDR1 SGDLS, CDR2 YYNGEE. Deletions cut 4 bases from V and 5 bases from J, with 16 bases between. The length of the CDR3 is 14 residues.

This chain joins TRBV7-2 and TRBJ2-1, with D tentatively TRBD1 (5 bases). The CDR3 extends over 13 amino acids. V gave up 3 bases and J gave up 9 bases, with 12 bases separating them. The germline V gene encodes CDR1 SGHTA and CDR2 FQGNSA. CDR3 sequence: CASSFDSNIEQFF. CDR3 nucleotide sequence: TGTGCCAGCAGCTTTGACAGTAACATTGAGCAGTTCTTC.

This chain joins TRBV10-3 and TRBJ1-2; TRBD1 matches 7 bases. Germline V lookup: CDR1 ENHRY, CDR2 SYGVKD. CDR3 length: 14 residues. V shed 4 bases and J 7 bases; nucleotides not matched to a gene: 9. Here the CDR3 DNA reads TGTGCCATCAGTGTGCTGGAGGGACAGAGTGGCTACACCTTC. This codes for CAISVLEGQSGYTF.

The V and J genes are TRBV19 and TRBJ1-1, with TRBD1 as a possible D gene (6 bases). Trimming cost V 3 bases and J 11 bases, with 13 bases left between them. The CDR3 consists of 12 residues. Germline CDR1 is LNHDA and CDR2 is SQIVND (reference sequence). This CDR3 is CASSMGARRAFF. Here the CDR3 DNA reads TGTGCCAGTAGTATGGGGGCCCGGAGGGCTTTCTTT.

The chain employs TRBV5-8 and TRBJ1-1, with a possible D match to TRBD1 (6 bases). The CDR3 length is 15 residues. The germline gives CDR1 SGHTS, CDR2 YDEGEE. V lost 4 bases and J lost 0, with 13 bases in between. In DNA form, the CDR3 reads TGTGCCAGCAGCCCCCGGACAGTCATGAACACTGAAGCTTTCTTT. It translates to CASSPRTVMNTEAFF.

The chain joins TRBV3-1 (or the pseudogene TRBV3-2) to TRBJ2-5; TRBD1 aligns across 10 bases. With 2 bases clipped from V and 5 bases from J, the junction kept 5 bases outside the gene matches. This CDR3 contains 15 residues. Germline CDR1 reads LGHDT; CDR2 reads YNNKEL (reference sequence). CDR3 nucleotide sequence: TGTGCCAGCAGCCAACCGACAGGGGGCGTGGAGACCCAGTACTTC. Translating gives CASSQPTGGVETQYF.

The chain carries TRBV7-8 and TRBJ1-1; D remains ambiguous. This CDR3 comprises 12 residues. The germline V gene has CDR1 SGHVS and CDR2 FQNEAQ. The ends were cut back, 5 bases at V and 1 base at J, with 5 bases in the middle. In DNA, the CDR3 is TGTGCCAGCAGCACAACGAACACTGAAGCTTTCTTT. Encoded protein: CASSTTNTEAFF.

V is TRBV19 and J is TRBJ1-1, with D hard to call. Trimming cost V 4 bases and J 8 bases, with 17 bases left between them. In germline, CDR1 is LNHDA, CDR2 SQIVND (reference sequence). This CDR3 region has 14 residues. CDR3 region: CASSNPQERGEAFF. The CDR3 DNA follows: TGTGCCAGTAGTAACCCCCAGGAGCGGGGAGAAGCTTTCTTT. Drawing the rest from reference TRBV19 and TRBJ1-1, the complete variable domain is DGGITQSPKYLFRKEGQNVTLSCEQNLNHDAMYWYRQDPGQGLRLIYYSQIVNDFQKGDIAEGYSVSREKKESFPLTVTSAQKNPTAFYLCASSNPQERGEAFFGQGTRLTVV.

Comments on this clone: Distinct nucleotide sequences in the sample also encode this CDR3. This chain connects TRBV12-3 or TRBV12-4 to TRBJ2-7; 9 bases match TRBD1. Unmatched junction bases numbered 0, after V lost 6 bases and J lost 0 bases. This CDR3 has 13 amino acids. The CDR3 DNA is TGTGCCAGCAGGACAGGGGGCTCCTACGAGCAGTACTTC. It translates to CASRTGGSYEQYF.

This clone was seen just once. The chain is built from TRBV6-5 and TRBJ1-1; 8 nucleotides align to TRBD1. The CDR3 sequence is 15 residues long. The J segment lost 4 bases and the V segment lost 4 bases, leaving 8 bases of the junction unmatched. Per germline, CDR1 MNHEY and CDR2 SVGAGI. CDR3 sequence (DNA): TGTGCCAGCAGTTCCCCAGGGGGCCGGAGCACTGAAGCTTTCTTT. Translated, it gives CASSSPGGRSTEAFF.

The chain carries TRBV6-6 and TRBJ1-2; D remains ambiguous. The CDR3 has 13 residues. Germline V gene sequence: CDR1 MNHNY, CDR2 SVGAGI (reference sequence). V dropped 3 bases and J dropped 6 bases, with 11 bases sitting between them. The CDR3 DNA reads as TGTGCCAGCAGTTATTACGAAGGAGATGGCTACACCTTC. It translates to CASSYYEGDGYTF.

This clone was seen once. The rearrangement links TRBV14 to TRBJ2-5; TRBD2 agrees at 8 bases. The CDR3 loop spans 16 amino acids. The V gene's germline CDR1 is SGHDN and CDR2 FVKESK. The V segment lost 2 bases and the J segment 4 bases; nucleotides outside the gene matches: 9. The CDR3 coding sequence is TGTGCCAGCAGCCAAAGGACGGGACTAGTTGCAGAGACCCAGTACTTC. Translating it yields CASSQRTGLVAETQYF. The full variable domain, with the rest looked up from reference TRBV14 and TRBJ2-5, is EAGVTQFPSHSVIEKGQTVTLRCDPISGHDNLYWYRRVMGKEIKFLLHFVKESKQDESGMPNNRFLAERTGGTYSTLKVQPAELEDSGVYFCASSQRTGLVAETQYFGPGTRLLVL.

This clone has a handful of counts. The chain's CDR3 is CASSIDQGTGVSNQPQHF. The CDR3 DNA follows: TGTGCCAGTAGTATAGATCAAGGGACAGGAGTTAGCAATCAGCCCCAGCATTTT. V and J are TRBV19 and TRBJ1-5; 8 bases map to TRBD1. The V segment lost 0 bases and the J segment 0 bases; nucleotides outside the gene matches: 7. This CDR3 has 18 residues. Germline V gene data show CDR1 as LNHDA and CDR2 as SQIVND (reference sequence).

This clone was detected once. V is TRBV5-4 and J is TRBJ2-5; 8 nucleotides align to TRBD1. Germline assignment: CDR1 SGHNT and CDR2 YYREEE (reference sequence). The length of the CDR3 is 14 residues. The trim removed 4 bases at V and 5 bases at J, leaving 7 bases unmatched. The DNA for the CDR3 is TGTGCCAGCAGCCTCCGGACAGGGTTGGAGACCCAGTACTTC. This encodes CASSLRTGLETQYF.

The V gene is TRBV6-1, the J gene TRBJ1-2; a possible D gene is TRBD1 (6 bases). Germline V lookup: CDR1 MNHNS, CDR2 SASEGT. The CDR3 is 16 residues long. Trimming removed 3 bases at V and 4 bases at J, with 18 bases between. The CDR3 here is CASSDLGPTGTYGYTF. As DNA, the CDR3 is TGTGCCAGCAGTGACCTAGGGCCCACAGGGACCTATGGCTACACCTTC.